This T cell receptor beta chain was identified during a study of identical twins (dated by TCRdb to 2016 to 2018). About the investigation overall: The study deep-sequenced TCR alpha and beta repertoires from monozygotic twins, unrelated adults of various ages and cord blood to test whether fetal clonotypes persist. To rule out contamination, replicate twin experiments were performed at different times with different library preparation protocols.

Libraries came from 5' RACE. Instrument on record: Illumina HiSeq 2000. A universal primer binding site was introduced by template switching, and a unique molecular identifier was present in the final cDNA, enabling accurate counting of TCR cDNA molecules. Specific primers in the conserved constant-segment region were used to synthesize first-strand cDNA for TCR alpha and beta chains. To control for contamination, every cDNA library carried two barcodes: a SMART-Mk sample barcode plus Illumina barcodes. TruSeq adapter sequences along with Illumina sample barcodes were introduced in two successive PCR steps. TCR alpha and beta cDNA libraries were sequenced on the Illumina HiSeq platform with custom primers. As for how the authors treated the data: Unique molecular identifiers were extracted from raw reads with MiGEC, and CDR3 positions were determined with MiXCR. Recombination models were inferred per individual with the repgenHMM and IGoR tools using an EM algorithm. The analysis of shared clonotypes was done with the tcR package in R, with sharing normalized by the product of cloneset sizes. To study raw recombination without the effects of thymic and clonal selection, out-of-frame nonproductive sequences were analyzed. TCRdb reworked the public reads: Q25 trimming with fastp, MiXCR clone assembly, productive beta chains retained. Every entry covers one CDR3 protein and lists the most common genes and DNA from its rows. TCRdb, not the original authors, processed these V and J calls. Counted in this sample were about 530,000 distinct CDR3 sequences; about 20% of them appeared once. Around 0.47% of the sample is held by the ten biggest clonotypes.

Spanning cysteine to phenylalanine, the CDR3 consists of 14 amino acids. The retained sequence is limited to the CDR3, 42 bases, with the frame set at the first base. CDR1 and CDR2, looked up from the germline V gene, are SGDLS and YYNGEE. V and J are truncated by 2 bases and 2 bases respectively, leaving an intervening sequence of 8 bases. Every donor in the study was a healthy Caucasian. Three pairs of female monozygotic twins, all aged about 18 to 30 years, made up the twin cohort. Positive isolation kits from Invitrogen were used to isolate CD4+ and CD8+ T cell populations. Points the paper makes about the study in general: Invariant T cells such as MAIT and iNKT could partly confound zero-insertion analyses, though diverse VJ usage argued against this for most clonotypes. In monozygotic twins, recombination models systematically underestimated out-of-frame TCR alpha sharing, but the models matched the sharing seen between unrelated individuals. Out-of-frame TCR alpha sequences shared between twins showed an excess of low generation-probability sequences compared with coincidental sharing between unrelated individuals. In beta out-of-frame sequences, excess twin sharing was weaker, because having fewer shared sequences lowered the signal-to-noise ratio. Because the same donors could not be followed over many years, the conclusions relied on cross-sectional statistical analysis. Abundant cord blood beta clonotypes carried fewer insertions; young adult naive repertoires showed a weaker similar trend, while memory repertoires showed none.

In this sample, this clonotype turned up a few times. Its antigen is not yet known. Base qualities were left out, and no much larger clone turns up one base away. The same data also contributed to another study, on yellow fever vaccine responses in identical twins. The second study, in turn, reports: The authors reported that the T cell response to vaccination in identical twins appeared partly convergent and partly personalized. The study precisely tracked vaccine-responding T cell clones in identical twins.

The chain employs TRBV9 and TRBJ2-1; the D region possibly corresponds to TRBD2 (6 bases align). The clonotype comes from a woman aged 18-30 years in good health. The sample consisted of CD4+ T cells sorted from blood. Here the CDR3 is given as CASSVGGPYNEQFF. The nucleotide sequence is TGTGCCAGCAGCGTGGGAGGTCCCTACAATGAGCAGTTCTTC.